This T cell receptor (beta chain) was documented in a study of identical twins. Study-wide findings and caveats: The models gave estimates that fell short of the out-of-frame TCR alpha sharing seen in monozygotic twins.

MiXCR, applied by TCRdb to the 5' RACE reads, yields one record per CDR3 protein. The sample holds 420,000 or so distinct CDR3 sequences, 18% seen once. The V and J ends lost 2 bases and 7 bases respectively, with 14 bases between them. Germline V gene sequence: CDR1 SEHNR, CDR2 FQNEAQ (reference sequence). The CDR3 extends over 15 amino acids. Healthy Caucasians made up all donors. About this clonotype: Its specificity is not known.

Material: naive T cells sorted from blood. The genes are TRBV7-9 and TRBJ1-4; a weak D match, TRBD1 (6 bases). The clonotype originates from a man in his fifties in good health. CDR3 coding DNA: TGTGCCAGCAGCTTACCCGCGGGACAAACTGAAAAACTGTTTTTT. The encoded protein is CASSLPAGQTEKLFF.